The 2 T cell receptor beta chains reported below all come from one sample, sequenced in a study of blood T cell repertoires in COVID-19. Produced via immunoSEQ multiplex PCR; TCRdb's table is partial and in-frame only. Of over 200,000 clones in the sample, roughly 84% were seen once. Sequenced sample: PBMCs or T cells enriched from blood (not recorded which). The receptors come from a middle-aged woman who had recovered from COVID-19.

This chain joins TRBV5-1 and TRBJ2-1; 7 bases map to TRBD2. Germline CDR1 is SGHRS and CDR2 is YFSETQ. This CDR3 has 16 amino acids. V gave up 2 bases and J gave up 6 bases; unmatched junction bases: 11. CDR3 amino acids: CASSFLSGMGSNEQFF. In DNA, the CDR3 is TGCGCCAGCAGCTTCCTAAGCGGGATGGGGTCCAATGAGCAGTTCTTC.

The CDR3 DNA is TGTGCCAGCAGCACCGGGACAGGGGTCTCCTACGAGCAGTACGTC. The encoded protein is CASSTGTGVSYEQYV. The gene calls are TRBV21-1 and TRBJ2-7; the table names TRBD1, a call not compared with the DNA. TRBV21-1 is listed as a pseudogene. This CDR3 has 15 residues.